The TCR beta chain under discussion was sequenced for a study of cytomegalovirus exposure and HLA in healthy donors. Study-level results: Earlier findings revealed that most TCR beta V segments proved productive either about 87% or about 30% of the time. Association with HLA alleles at 0.05 false discovery rate was found for around 15,000 TCR beta sequences in a later analysis. Most sequenced TCRs were rare (though some public TCRs occurred in many donors).

This cohort consisted of healthy bone marrow donors. Regarding this clone: What it binds is not known.

CDR1 is SQVTM, CDR2 ANQGSEA, per germline. The CDR3 has 13 amino acids. The V end was cut by 4 bases, the J end by 0 bases, with 7 bases between. This PCR relied on a set of 60 Vbeta primers and 13 Jbeta primers. Sequencing used immunoSEQ multiplex PCR; TCRdb keeps in-frame clones, though not all of them. The table has about 89,000 clones, about 70% seen once. The clonotype comes from a man aged 30 to 45 in good health and CMV-seronegative. The chain is built from TRBV29-1 and TRBJ1-5, with a possible D match to TRBD1 (6 bases). The sample taken for sequencing was PBMCs. The chain's CDR3 is CSVGDISNQPQHF. CDR3 DNA sequence: TGCAGCGTTGGGGACATTAGCAATCAGCCCCAGCATTTT.